Detailed here is one T cell receptor (beta chain). Here immunoSEQ multiplex PCR was the method, and the copy in TCRdb shows in-frame clones only, minus some. Among approximately 110,000 clones, around 87% were seen once, and the ten largest hold 32%. This sample was included in a study of blood T cell repertoires in COVID-19. Study-wide background: Sites in the United States, Italy and Spain provided acute and convalescent COVID-19 samples.

Trimming took off 4 bases at V and 0 bases at J, with 11 bases between the two ends. CDR1 and CDR2 (germline): SGHRS, YFSETQ. The CDR3 is 15 amino acids. This clonotype was sampled from a woman older than 75 with acute or convalescent COVID-19. Source material: peripheral blood. The chain links TRBV5-1 to TRBJ1-3; D possibly corresponds to TRBD1 (6 bases). DNA for the CDR3: TGCGCCAGCAGCCCAACAGGGACCTCTGGAAACACCATATATTTT. This encodes CASSPTGTSGNTIYF.